This TCR beta chain was sequenced for a study of T cell changes during pregnancy in multiple sclerosis. The method was immunoSEQ multiplex PCR; TCRdb's version includes in-frame clones alone and lacks a portion of them. This table holds tens of thousands of clones, about 90% found once. The TCR sequence derives from a female donor with multiple sclerosis, enrolled in a pregnancy study. This material consisted of CD8+ T cells from peripheral blood mononuclear cells, taken in the third trimester of pregnancy.

CDR3 loop: CATLFRLGNTGELFF. The CDR3 coding sequence is TGTGCCACTCTGTTTCGACTCGGGAACACCGGGGAGCTGTTTTTT. The V call is TRBV7-9, the J call TRBJ2-2; no clear D gene. This CDR3 spans 15 amino acids. V was trimmed by 10 bases and J by 1 base, leaving 16 bases between them. Germline CDR1 SEHNR, CDR2 FQNEAQ (reference sequence).